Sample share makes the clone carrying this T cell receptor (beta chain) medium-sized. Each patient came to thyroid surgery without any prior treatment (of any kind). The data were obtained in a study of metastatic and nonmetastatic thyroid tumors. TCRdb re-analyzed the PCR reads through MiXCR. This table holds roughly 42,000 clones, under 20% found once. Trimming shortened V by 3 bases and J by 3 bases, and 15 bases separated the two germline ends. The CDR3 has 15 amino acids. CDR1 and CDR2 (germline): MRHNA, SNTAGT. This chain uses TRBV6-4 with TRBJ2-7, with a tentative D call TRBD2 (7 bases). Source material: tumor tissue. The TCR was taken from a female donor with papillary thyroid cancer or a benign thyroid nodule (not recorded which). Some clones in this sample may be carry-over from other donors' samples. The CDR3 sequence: CASSERGSGGYEQYF. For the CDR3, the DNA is TGTGCCAGCAGTGAGAGGGGGTCGGGGGGCTACGAGCAGTACTTC.